The clone carrying this T cell receptor (beta chain) was detected ten times or more. The study reverse transcribed the entire isolated RNA, so it sequenced expressed TCRB transcripts. Method: immunoSEQ multiplex PCR; TCRdb's copy keeps in-frame clones and lacks some. There are about 220,000 clones in the sample; approximately 11% occur only once, and over 1% lies in the top ten. The data belong to a study of beta chain features in type 1 diabetes. V lost 10 bases, J lost 0 bases, and 10 bases lay in between. The CDR3 has 13 amino acids. Germline-derived CDR1 and CDR2 are SEHNR and FQNEAQ (reference sequence).

The source is a man aged 18 to 30 in good health. The chain carries TRBV7-9 and TRBJ2-1; D unresolved. Sequencing used central memory CD4+ T cells from blood. The CDR3 nucleotides read TGTGCCACTTCAGTGGGCTCCTACAATGAGCAGTTCTTC. Encoded protein: CATSVGSYNEQFF. Drawing the rest from reference TRBV7-9 and TRBJ2-1, the complete variable domain is DTGVSQNPRHKITKRGQNVTFRCDPISEHNRLYWYRQTLGQGPEFLTYFQNEAQLEKSRLLSDRFSAERPKGSFSTLEIQRTEQGDSAMYLCATSVGSYNEQFFGPGTRLTVL.